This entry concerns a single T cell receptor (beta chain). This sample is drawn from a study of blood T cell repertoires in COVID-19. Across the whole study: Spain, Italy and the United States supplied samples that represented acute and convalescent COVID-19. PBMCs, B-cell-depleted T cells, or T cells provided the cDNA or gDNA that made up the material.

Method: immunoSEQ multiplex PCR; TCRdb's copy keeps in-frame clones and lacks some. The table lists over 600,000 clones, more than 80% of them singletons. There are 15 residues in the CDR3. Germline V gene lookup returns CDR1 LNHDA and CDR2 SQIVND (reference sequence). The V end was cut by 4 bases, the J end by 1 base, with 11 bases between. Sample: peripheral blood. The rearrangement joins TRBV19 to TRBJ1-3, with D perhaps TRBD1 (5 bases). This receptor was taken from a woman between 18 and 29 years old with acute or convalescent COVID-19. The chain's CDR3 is CASSTTTVSGNTIYF. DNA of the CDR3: TGTGCCAGTAGTACCACGACAGTTTCTGGAAACACCATATATTTT. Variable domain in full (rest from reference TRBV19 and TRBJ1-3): DGGITQSPKYLFRKEGQNVTLSCEQNLNHDAMYWYRQDPGQGLRLIYYSQIVNDFQKGDIAEGYSVSREKKESFPLTVTSAQKNPTAFYLCASSTTTVSGNTIYFGEGSWLTVV.